The TCR beta chain under discussion was sequenced for a study of technical replicates of blood from several donors. Sequencing was performed with immunoSEQ multiplex PCR; in TCRdb, only in-frame clones are kept and a portion is missing. Of around 79,000 clones listed, roughly 94% were seen once; the top ten hold around 0.42%. The receptor was derived from a human donor in good health. The material sequenced was T cells isolated from PBMCs.

In DNA form, the CDR3 reads TGCGCCAGCAGTGAGGAAAGAGAGTGGAACACTGAAGCTTTCTTT. Translation gives CASSEEREWNTEAFF. V and J are TRBV10-1 and TRBJ1-1, with D hard to call. The V end lost 2 bases, the J end lost 1 base, and 11 bases lay between the germline ends. CDR3 length: 15 amino acids. Germline CDR1 is WNHNN and CDR2 is SYGVQD (reference sequence).